This is a list of T cell receptor beta chains from one sample in a study of cytomegalovirus exposure and HLA in healthy donors. Sequencing was performed with immunoSEQ multiplex PCR; in TCRdb, only in-frame clones are kept and a portion is missing. The sample contains some 120,000 clones, roughly 70% of which appear only once. Sequenced input: PBMCs. These receptors all come from a woman aged 18 to 35 in good health and CMV-seronegative. The CDR3 runs from the conserved cysteine through the conserved F or W.

>TRBV15|TRBJ1-4
CATSSRQGDEKLFF
>TRBV29-1|TRBJ1-2
CSVLMDRGVSGYTF
>TRBV28|TRBJ1-6
CASSPTGGYHNSPLHF
>TRBV7-9|TRBJ2-5
CASSQGTSGTQYF
>TRBV5-4|TRBJ2-7
CASSSLTGSSYEQYF
>TRBV5-6|TRBJ1-3
CASRSRDSGNTIYF
>TRBV11-2|TRBJ2-7
CASSLEPRPPTRQYF
>TRBV5-1|TRBJ2-1
CASRGSGSTEQFF
>TRBV28|TRBJ2-1
CASSFAGMAYNEQFF
>TRBV7-2|TRBJ2-5
CASSPRVLVGTQETQYF
>TRBV9|TRBJ1-4
CASSVSGSTNEKLFF
>TRBV19|TRBJ1-1
CASTIMLGGSTEAFF
>TRBV5-1|TRBJ2-3
CASSKAPGLAGRTDTQYF
>TRBV28|TRBJ1-5
CASRKQGFSNQPQHF
>TRBV7-3|TRBJ2-3
CASSLGTSGGADTQYF
>TRBV30|TRBJ1-6
CAWSATNSPLHF
>TRBV6-1|TRBJ1-5
CASSERDYSNQPQHF
>TRBV5-4|TRBJ2-7
CASSLAWGGEQYF
>TRBV9|TRBJ2-6
CASSAPGQGFSGANVLTF
>TRBV19|TRBJ1-6
CASSMKGGDSPLHF
>TRBV7-9|TRBJ1-4
CASSLGRGQGNEKLFF
>TRBV12-5|TRBJ2-3
CASGLVPSGSGGHTDTQYF
>TRBV28|TRBJ1-2
CASSPQGNYGYTF
>TRBV5-1|TRBJ2-3
CASAGRRGSTDTQYF
>TRBV10-2|TRBJ1-4
CASSDRGKLFF
>TRBV29-1|TRBJ1-2
CSAQARDRGGGYTF
>TRBV7-9|TRBJ2-1
CASSSASWYNEQFF
>TRBV18|TRBJ1-4
CASSPVGDGQAGGPGEELFF
>TRBV7-9|TRBJ1-6
CAGRLYNSPLHF
>TRBV5-1|TRBJ1-2
CASSLDGTQGYGYTF
>TRBV6-1|TRBJ2-2
CASMGRGQFTGELFF
>TRBV2|TRBJ1-2
CASSEGSLNYGYTF